The 2 T cell receptor beta chains below come from one sample, sequenced in a study of T cell responses to AZD1222 COVID-19 vaccine. Clones were read by immunoSEQ multiplex PCR, and TCRdb kept only the in-frame ones, dropping some. The top ten clones hold around 5% of a sample with some 150,000 clones, over 75% of them seen once. The source was peripheral blood, collected 28 days after the second dose of the MenACWY control vaccine. Receptors originate from an adult who received the MenACWY meningococcal vaccine as a control.

This chain links TRBV15 with TRBJ1-2, with TRBD1 as a possible D gene (5 bases). The CDR3 has 17 amino acids. V was shortened by 3 bases and J by 0 bases, with 17 bases between the two germline ends. From germline, CDR1 is LNHNV and CDR2 YYDKDF (reference sequence). CDR3 in amino acids: CATSRSGTAGSNYGYTF. The CDR3 bases are TGTGCCACCAGCAGGTCCGGGACCGCGGGTTCTAACTATGGCTACACCTTC.

This rearrangement joins TRBV5-1 to TRBJ2-5; 10 positions agree with TRBD1. Germline V CDR1 and CDR2: SGHRS, YFSETQ. The CDR3 totals 18 residues. The junction had 12 bases not matched to a gene; V was cut back by 2 bases and J by 2 bases. CDR3 residues: CASSLGQGVGIRQETQYF. The CDR3 nucleotides are TGCGCCAGCAGCTTAGGACAGGGGGTGGGCATAAGGCAAGAGACCCAGTACTTC.